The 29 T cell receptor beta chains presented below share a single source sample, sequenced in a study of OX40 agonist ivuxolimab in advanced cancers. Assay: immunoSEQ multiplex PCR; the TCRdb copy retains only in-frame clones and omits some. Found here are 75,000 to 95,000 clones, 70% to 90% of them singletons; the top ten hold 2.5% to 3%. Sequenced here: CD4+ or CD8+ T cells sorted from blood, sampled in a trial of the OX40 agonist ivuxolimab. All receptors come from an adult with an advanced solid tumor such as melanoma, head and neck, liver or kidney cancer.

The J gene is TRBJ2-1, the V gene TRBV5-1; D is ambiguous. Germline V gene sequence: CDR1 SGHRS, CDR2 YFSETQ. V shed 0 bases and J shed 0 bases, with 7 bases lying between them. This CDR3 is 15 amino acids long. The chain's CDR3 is CASSLGHYSYNEQFF. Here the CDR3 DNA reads TGCGCCAGCAGCTTGGGTCACTACTCCTACAATGAGCAGTTCTTC.

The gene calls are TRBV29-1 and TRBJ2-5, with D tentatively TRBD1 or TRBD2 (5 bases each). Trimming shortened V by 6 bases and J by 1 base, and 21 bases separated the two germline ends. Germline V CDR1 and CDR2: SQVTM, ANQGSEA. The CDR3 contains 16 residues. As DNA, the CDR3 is TGCAGCGTACTAGGGGTTACCCCTAATCTCCAAGAGACCCAGTACTTC. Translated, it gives CSVLGVTPNLQETQYF.

CDR3 DNA sequence: TGTGCCAGCAGTGAAGCGCCCCCCAGGGAGGTGCCCTACGAGCAGTACTTC. Translation: CASSEAPPREVPYEQYF. J is TRBJ2-7 and V is TRBV6-1; tentatively, D is TRBD2 (6 bases). The ends were cut back, 0 bases at V and 2 bases at J, with 17 bases in the middle. This CDR3 has 17 amino acids. The germline CDR1 and CDR2 sequences are MNHNS and SASEGT.

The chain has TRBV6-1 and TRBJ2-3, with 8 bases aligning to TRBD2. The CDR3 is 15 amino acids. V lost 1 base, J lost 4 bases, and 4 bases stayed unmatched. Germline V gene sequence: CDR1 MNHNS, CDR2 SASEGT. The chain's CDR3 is CASSEVAGGSDTQYF. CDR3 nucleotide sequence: TGTGCCAGCAGTGAAGTCGCGGGGGGCTCAGATACGCAGTATTTT.

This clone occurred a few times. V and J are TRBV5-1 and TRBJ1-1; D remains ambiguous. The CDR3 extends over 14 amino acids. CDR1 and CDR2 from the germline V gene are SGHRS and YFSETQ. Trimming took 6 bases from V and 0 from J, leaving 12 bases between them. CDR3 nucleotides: TGCGCCAGCAACCCCCAACCATTGAACACTGAAGCTTTCTTT. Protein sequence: CASNPQPLNTEAFF.

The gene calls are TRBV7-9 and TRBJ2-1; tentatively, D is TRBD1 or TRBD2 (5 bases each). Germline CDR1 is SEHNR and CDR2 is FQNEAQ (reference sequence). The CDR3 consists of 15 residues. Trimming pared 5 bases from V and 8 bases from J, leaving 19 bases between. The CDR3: CASSHDRLGGDEQFF. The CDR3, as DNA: TGTGCCAGCAGCCACGATCGACTTGGGGGTGATGAGCAGTTCTTC.

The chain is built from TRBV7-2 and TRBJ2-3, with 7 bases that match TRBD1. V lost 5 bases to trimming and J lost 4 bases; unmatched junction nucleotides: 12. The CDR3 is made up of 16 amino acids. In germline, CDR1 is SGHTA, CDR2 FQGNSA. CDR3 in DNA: TGTGCCAGCAGCCAGGGACAGAGAGATTCTTCAGATACGCAGTATTTT. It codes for CASSQGQRDSSDTQYF.

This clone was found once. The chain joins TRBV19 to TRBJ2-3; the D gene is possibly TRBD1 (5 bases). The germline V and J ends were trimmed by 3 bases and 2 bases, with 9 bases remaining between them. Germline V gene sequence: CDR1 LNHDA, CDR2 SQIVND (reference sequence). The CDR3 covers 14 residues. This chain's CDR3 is CASSISRVTDTQYF. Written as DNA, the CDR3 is TGTGCCAGTAGTATTTCCAGGGTCACAGATACGCAGTATTTT.

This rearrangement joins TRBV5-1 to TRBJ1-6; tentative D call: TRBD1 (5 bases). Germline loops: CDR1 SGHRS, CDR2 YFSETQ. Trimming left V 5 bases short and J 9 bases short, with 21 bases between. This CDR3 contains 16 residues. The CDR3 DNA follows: TGCGCCAGCAGTTGGGGCCAACTTACCCCGGCTTCACCCCTCCACTTT. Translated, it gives CASSWGQLTPASPLHF. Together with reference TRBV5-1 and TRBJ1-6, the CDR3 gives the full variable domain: KAGVTQTPRYLIKTRGQQVTLSCSPISGHRSVSWYQQTPGQGLQFLFEYFSETQRNKGNFPGRFSGRQFSNSRSEMNVSTLELGDSALYLCASSWGQLTPASPLHFGNGTRLTVT.

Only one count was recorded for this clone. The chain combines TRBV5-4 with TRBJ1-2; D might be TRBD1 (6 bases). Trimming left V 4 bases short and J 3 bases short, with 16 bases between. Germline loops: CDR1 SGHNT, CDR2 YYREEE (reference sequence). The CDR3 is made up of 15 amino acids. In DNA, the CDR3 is TGTGCCAGCAGCCCGGAACAGGGTTCGGACTATGGCTACACCTTC. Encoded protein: CASSPEQGSDYGYTF.

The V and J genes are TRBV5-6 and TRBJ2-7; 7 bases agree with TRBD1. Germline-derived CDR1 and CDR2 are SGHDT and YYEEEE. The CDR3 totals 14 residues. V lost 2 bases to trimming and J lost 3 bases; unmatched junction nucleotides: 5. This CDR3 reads CASSFTGANYEQYV. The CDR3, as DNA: TGTGCCAGCAGCTTTACAGGGGCCAACTACGAGCAGTACGTC.

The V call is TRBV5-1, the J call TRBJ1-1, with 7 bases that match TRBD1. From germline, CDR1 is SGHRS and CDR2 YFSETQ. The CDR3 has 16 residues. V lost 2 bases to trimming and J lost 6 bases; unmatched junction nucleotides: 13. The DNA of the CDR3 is TGCGCCAGCAGCTTAGCGACAGGGAGAGGGTACGCTGAAGCTTTCTTT. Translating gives CASSLATGRGYAEAFF.

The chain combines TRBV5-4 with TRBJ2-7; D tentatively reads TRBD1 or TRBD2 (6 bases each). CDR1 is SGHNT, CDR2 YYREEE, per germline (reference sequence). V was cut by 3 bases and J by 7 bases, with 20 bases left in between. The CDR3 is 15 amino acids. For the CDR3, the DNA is TGTGCCAGCAGCTGGGGGGCCTTACAACCAGGGGAGCAGTACGTC. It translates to CASSWGALQPGEQYV.

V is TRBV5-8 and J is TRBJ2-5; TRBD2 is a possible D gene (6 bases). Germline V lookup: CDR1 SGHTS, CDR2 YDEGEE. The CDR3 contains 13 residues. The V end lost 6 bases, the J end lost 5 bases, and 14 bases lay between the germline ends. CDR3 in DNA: TGTGCCAGCACGCCCGGGGGTGGGGAGACCCAGTACTTC. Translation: CASTPGGGETQYF.

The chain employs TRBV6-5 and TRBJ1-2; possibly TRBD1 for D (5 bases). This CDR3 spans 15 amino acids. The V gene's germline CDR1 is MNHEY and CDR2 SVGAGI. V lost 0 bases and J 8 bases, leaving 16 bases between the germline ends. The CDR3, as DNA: TGTGCCAGCAGTTACTCTGCGCGGCAGGGCGGAGGCTACACCTTC. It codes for CASSYSARQGGGYTF.

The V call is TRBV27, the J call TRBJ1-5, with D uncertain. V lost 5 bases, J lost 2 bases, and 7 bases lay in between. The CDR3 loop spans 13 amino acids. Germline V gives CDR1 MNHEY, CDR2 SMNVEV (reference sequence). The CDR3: CASSPRRNQPQHF. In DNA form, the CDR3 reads TGTGCCAGCAGTCCGAGACGCAATCAGCCCCAGCATTTT.

This CDR3 is CASSLVRTGYTF. CDR3 sequence (DNA): TGTGCCAGCAGCTTAGTCCGGACAGGCTACACCTTC. The rearrangement uses TRBV7-2 and TRBJ1-2; D might be TRBD1 (5 bases). The CDR3 loop spans 12 amino acids. In germline, CDR1 is SGHTA, CDR2 FQGNSA. V dropped 1 base and J dropped 8 bases, with 8 bases sitting between them.

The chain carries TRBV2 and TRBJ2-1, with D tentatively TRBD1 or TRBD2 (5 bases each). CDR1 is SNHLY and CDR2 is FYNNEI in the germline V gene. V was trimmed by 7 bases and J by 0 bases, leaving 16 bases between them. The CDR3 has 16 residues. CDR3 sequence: CASISRGASSYNEQFF. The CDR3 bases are TGTGCCAGCATTTCAAGGGGAGCGAGCTCCTACAATGAGCAGTTCTTC.

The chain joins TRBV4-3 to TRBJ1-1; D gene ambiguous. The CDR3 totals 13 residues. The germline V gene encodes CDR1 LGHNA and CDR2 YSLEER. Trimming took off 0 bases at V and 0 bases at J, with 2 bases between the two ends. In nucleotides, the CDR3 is TGCGCCAGCAGCCAAGAGGTGAACACTGAAGCTTTCTTT. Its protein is CASSQEVNTEAFF.

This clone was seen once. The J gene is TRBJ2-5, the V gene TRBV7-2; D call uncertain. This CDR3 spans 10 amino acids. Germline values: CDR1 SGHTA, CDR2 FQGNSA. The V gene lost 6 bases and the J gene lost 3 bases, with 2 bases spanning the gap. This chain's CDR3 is CASSEETQYF. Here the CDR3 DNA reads TGTGCCAGCAGTGAAGAGACCCAGTACTTC.

CDR3 amino acids: CASSPLGEIVAKNIQYF. CDR3 bases: TGTGCCAGCAGTCCTCTTGGAGAGATAGTTGCCAAAAACATTCAGTACTTC. The chain is built from TRBV28 and TRBJ2-4; no definite D call. Germline lookup yields CDR1 MDHEN and CDR2 SYDVKM. Trimming cost V 5 bases and J 1 base, with 18 bases left between them. This CDR3 contains 17 residues.

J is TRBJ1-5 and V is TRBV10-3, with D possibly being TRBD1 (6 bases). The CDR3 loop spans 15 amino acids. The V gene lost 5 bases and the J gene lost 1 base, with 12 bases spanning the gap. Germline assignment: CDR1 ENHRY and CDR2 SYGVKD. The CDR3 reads CAISSDRSSNQPQHF. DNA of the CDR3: TGTGCCATCAGTTCCGACAGGTCGAGCAATCAGCCCCAGCATTTT.

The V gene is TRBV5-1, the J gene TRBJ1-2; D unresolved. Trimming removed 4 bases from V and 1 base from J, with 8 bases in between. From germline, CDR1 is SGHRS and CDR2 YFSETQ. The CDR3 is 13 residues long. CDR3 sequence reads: CASSLDHNYGYTF. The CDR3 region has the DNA TGCGCCAGCAGCCTGGACCATAACTATGGCTACACCTTC.

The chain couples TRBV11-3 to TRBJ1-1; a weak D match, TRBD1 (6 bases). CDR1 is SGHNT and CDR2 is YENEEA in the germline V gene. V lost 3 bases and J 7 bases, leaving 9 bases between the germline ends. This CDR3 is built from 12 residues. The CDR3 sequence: CASSLGTHEAFF. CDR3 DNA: TGTGCCAGCAGCTTGGGGACACATGAAGCTTTCTTT.

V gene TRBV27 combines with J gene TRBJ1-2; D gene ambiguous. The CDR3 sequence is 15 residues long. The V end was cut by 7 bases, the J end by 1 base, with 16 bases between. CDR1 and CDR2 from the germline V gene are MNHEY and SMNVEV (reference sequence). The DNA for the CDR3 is TGTGCCAGCACCCCAAGGGCATCCTTTAACTATGGCTACACCTTC. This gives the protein CASTPRASFNYGYTF.

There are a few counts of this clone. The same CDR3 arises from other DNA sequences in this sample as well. CDR3: CSVSRGNTEAFF. The CDR3 coding sequence is TGCAGCGTAAGCAGGGGGAACACTGAAGCTTTCTTT. The gene calls are TRBV29-1 and TRBJ1-1; maybe TRBD1 (6 bases). V lost 6 bases and J lost 1, with 9 bases in between. CDR1 is SQVTM, CDR2 ANQGSEA, per germline. CDR3 size: 12 residues.

The CDR3 region is CASSSTPRVNTGELFF. CDR3 bases: TGTGCCAGCAGCTCGACCCCGAGGGTGAACACCGGGGAGCTGTTTTTT. This chain connects TRBV5-6 to TRBJ2-2; D might be TRBD2 (5 bases). The CDR3 length is 16 residues. Trimming took off 3 bases at V and 1 base at J, with 13 bases between the two ends. Per the germline V gene, CDR1 is SGHDT and CDR2 is YYEEEE.

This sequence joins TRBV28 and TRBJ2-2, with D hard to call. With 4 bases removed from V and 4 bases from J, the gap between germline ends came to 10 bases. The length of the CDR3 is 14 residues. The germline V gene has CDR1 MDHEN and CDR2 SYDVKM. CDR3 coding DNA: TGTGCCAGCAGTTACGGTGGATTCACCGGGGAGCTGTTTTTT. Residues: CASSYGGFTGELFF.

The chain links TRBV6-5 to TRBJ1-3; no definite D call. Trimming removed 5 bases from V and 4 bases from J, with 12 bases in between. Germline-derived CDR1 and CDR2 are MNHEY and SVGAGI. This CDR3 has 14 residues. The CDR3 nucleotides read TGTGCCAGCAGTACCCCCGGGTCCGGAAACACCATATATTTT. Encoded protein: CASSTPGSGNTIYF.